This TCR beta chain appears in the sequencing data of a study of blood T cell repertoires in COVID-19. On the study more broadly: Acute-phase and convalescent COVID-19 samples originated in the United States, Italy and Spain. T cells, B-cell-depleted T cells, or PBMCs provided the cDNA or gDNA that served as material.

As for this clone: In the same sample, other DNA sequences code for this CDR3.

Trimming pared 4 bases from V and 7 bases from J, leaving 7 bases between. CDR1 is LGHDT and CDR2 is YNNKEL in the germline V gene (reference sequence). CDR3 length: 11 residues. Clones were read by immunoSEQ multiplex PCR, and TCRdb kept only the in-frame ones, dropping some. Here the sample spans under 250,000 clones, roughly 80% being singletons. The chain recombines TRBV3-1 (or the pseudogene TRBV3-2) with TRBJ1-2; D is unclear. The clonotype was recovered from a woman of 80 years or more with acute or convalescent COVID-19. Sequencing used peripheral blood. For the CDR3, the DNA is TGTGCCAGCAGCCGAGGGCGTGGCTACACCTTC. Its translation is CASSRGRGYTF.